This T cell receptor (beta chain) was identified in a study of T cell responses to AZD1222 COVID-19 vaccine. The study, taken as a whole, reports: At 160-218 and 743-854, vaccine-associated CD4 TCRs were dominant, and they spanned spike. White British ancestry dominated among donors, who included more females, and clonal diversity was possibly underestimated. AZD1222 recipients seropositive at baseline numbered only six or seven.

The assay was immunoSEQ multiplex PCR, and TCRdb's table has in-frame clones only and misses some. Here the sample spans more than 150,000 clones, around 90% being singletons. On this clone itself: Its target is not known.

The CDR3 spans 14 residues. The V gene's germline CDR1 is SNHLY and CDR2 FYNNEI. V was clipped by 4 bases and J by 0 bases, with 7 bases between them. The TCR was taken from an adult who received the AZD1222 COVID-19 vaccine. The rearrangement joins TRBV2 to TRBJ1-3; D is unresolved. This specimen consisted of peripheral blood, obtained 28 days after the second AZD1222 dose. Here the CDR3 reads CASSASSSGNTIYF. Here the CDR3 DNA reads TGTGCCAGCAGTGCCTCCAGCTCTGGAAACACCATATATTTT.